A selection of T cell receptor beta chains follows, all from one sample in a study of cytomegalovirus exposure and HLA in healthy donors. The assay was immunoSEQ multiplex PCR, and TCRdb's table has in-frame clones only and misses some. Of around 100,000 clones listed, about four fifths are singletons. The sample consisted of PBMCs. The source of these receptors is a man in his thirties or forties in good health and CMV-seropositive. CDR3s include the opening cysteine and the closing phenylalanine or tryptophan. Each record gives: V gene, clone size, D gene, J gene, CDR3 protein, CDR3 DNA. The D gene is left open where the match is weak. Some rows have no size entry. The others give once, few or many, or a class for an expanded clone.

>TRBV15|-|-|TRBJ1-1
CATSRIDRVNTEAFF
TGTGCCACCAGCAGAATCGACAGAGTGAACACTGAAGCTTTCTTT
>TRBV7-2|once|TRBD2|TRBJ2-7
CASSQAGVTYEQYF
TGTGCCAGCAGCCAAGCGGGAGTCACTTACGAGCAGTACTTC
>TRBV5-1|-|TRBD1|TRBJ2-7
CASSPGDREYYEQYF
TGCGCCAGCAGCCCAGGAGACAGGGAGTATTACGAGCAGTACTTC
>TRBV5-6|-|-|TRBJ2-4
CASSLHRDLRNIQYF
TGTGCCAGCAGCTTGCACAGGGATTTGAGAAACATTCAGTACTTC
>TRBV7-9|-|-|TRBJ2-5
CASSPRGLAGTQYF
TGTGCCAGCAGCCCTCGAGGACTGGCGGGGACCCAGTACTTC
>TRBV30|-|-|TRBJ2-6
CAWGSVRSGANVLTF
TGTGCCTGGGGGAGCGTTCGCTCTGGGGCCAACGTCCTGACTTTC
>TRBV2|-|TRBD1|TRBJ2-7
CASTRTKGQGVSEQYF
TGTGCCAGCACTAGAACAAAGGGACAGGGGGTAAGCGAGCAGTACTTC
>TRBV27|-|TRBD1|TRBJ1-5
CASSKSGQANQPQHF
TGTGCCAGCAGTAAATCGGGACAGGCGAATCAGCCCCAGCATTTT
>TRBV6-4|-|TRBD1|TRBJ1-2
CASARTGSSGGYTF
TGTGCCAGCGCCCGGACAGGGTCGAGCGGTGGCTACACCTTC
>TRBV7-9|-|-|TRBJ1-4
CASSPRFGGQAGWEKLFF
TGTGCCAGCAGCCCCCGATTCGGCGGGCAGGCCGGTTGGGAAAAACTGTTTTTT
>TRBV7-2|-|TRBD1|TRBJ2-3
CASSRNTGVLGTDTQYF
TGTGCCAGCAGCCGGAATACAGGGGTCCTCGGCACAGATACGCAGTATTTT
>TRBV5-1|few|TRBD1|TRBJ1-1
CASSVGQGGMNTEAFF
TGCGCCAGCAGCGTGGGACAGGGGGGAATGAACACTGAAGCTTTCTTT
>TRBV28|-|TRBD2|TRBJ2-3
CASSLLAGFTDTQYF
TGTGCCAGCAGTTTGCTAGCGGGGTTCACAGATACGCAGTATTTT
>TRBV5-1|-|-|TRBJ2-6
CASSLASGANVLTF
TGCGCCAGCAGCTTGGCATCTGGGGCCAACGTCCTGACTTTC
>TRBV6-5|-|-|TRBJ2-2
CASGRSGLYTGELFF
TGTGCCAGCGGGAGGTCGGGCCTCTACACCGGGGAGCTGTTTTTT
>TRBV5-6|few|-|TRBJ1-2
CASRGAGPYGYTF
TGTGCCAGCAGAGGTGCAGGGCCCTATGGCTACACCTTC
>TRBV30|-|-|TRBJ1-5
CAWSSQGDQPQHF
TGTGCCTGGAGTTCCCAGGGCGATCAGCCCCAGCATTTT
>TRBV7-9|-|-|TRBJ2-6
CASSFLRMHSGANILTF
TGTGCCAGCAGCTTCCTCCGGATGCACTCTGGGGCCAACATCCTGACTTTC
>TRBV4-2|-|-|TRBJ1-2
CASSQSGTNLNYGYTF
TGTGCCAGCAGCCAATCCGGGACAAATCTTAACTATGGCTACACCTTC
>TRBV10-2|once|-|TRBJ1-5
CASSEEAYQPQHF
TGCGCCAGCAGTGAAGAAGCTTATCAGCCCCAGCATTTT
>TRBV19|-|TRBD1|TRBJ2-2
CASFPGGATGELFF
TGTGCCAGTTTCCCAGGGGGCGCGACCGGGGAGCTGTTTTTT
>TRBV2|-|TRBD2|TRBJ2-7
CASTFRTSGSYEQYF
TGTGCCAGTACCTTCCGGACTAGCGGTTCCTACGAGCAGTACTTC
>TRBV11-3|-|TRBD2|TRBJ2-7
CASTIPRLAGVYEQYF
TGTGCCAGCACCATCCCCAGACTAGCGGGGGTCTACGAGCAGTACTTC
>TRBV15|-|-|TRBJ2-7
CATSRAQGYEQYF
TGTGCCACCAGCAGAGCACAGGGCTACGAGCAGTACTTC
>TRBV28|-|-|TRBJ1-1
CASRSSTGYTEAFF
TGTGCCAGCAGGTCCTCAACAGGGTACACTGAAGCTTTCTTT
>TRBV5-4|-|-|TRBJ2-3
CASSGKTGPSTDTQYF
TGTGCCAGCAGCGGAAAGACAGGCCCTAGCACAGATACGCAGTATTTT
>TRBV9|few|TRBD2|TRBJ2-5
CASSVAGLAGLQETQYF
TGTGCCAGCAGCGTAGCGGGACTAGCGGGCTTACAAGAGACCCAGTACTTC
>TRBV2|once|-|TRBJ2-1
CASSPPTIPRSEQFF
TGTGCCAGCAGCCCCCCGACTATTCCGAGGAGTGAGCAGTTCTTC
>TRBV11-1|-|TRBD2|TRBJ2-3
CASSYLAGGPVSTDTQYF
TGTGCCAGCAGTTACCTAGCGGGAGGGCCTGTAAGCACAGATACGCAGTATTTT
>TRBV6-1|-|-|TRBJ1-1
CASRAGRMNTEAFF
TGTGCCAGCAGGGCGGGACGGATGAACACTGAAGCTTTCTTT
>TRBV11-2|few|-|TRBJ2-6
CASSLVVPSGANVLTF
TGTGCCAGCAGCTTAGTAGTCCCCTCCGGGGCCAACGTCCTGACTTTC
>TRBV6-5|few|-|TRBJ1-6
CASKGGSYNSPLHF
TGTGCCAGCAAAGGGGGCTCCTATAATTCACCCCTCCACTTT
>TRBV19|once|-|TRBJ1-1
CASSLPPEGRSTEAFF
TGTGCCAGTAGTCTCCCCCCCGAGGGCCGAAGCACTGAAGCTTTCTTT